The 24 T cell receptor beta chains reported below all come from one sample, sequenced in a study of OX40 agonist ivuxolimab in advanced cancers. The table came from immunoSEQ multiplex PCR; TCRdb's copy has only in-frame clones and leaves some out. Of roughly 64,000 clones detected, roughly 90% appear once; the ten largest clones hold around 0.4%. The sequencing used CD4+ or CD8+ T cells sorted from blood, collected in a trial of the OX40 agonist ivuxolimab. All receptors come from an adult with an advanced solid tumor such as melanoma, head and neck, liver or kidney cancer.

J is TRBJ2-7 and V is TRBV30, with D hard to call. The CDR3 is made up of 12 amino acids. Trimming removed 5 bases from V and 5 bases from J, with 13 bases in between. The germline V gene has CDR1 GTSNPN and CDR2 SVGIG (reference sequence). CDR3 in amino acids: CAWAQDVNEQYF. The DNA for the CDR3 is TGTGCCTGGGCCCAGGATGTCAACGAGCAGTACTTC.

This chain uses TRBV30 with TRBJ2-3; D perhaps matches TRBD2 (5 bases). CDR3 size: 15 residues. Germline V CDR1 and CDR2: GTSNPN, SVGIG (reference sequence). Trimming shortened V by 0 bases and J by 1 base, and 11 bases separated the two germline ends. CDR3: CAWSVGTAGTDTQYF. The CDR3 DNA follows: TGTGCCTGGAGTGTAGGTACAGCGGGCACAGATACGCAGTATTTT.

The CDR3 coding sequence is TGTGCCATCAGTGAGTCGGGGCGGTCAAACACTGAAGCTTTCTTT. Amino acids: CAISESGRSNTEAFF. The genes are TRBV10-3 and TRBJ1-1, with a tentative D call TRBD1 (5 bases). Trimming pared 0 bases from V and 2 bases from J, leaving 10 bases between. The CDR3 runs to 15 residues. CDR1 and CDR2 from the germline V gene are ENHRY and SYGVKD.

The chain is built from TRBV10-1 and TRBJ1-1; D not resolved. Trimming removed 5 bases from V and 2 bases from J, with 6 bases in between. The CDR3 totals 12 residues. Germline V lookup: CDR1 WNHNN, CDR2 SYGVQD (reference sequence). The CDR3 coding sequence is TGCGCCAGCAGTCAAGGTAACACTGAAGCTTTCTTT. It yields the protein CASSQGNTEAFF.

The chain joins TRBV18 to TRBJ1-4; D perhaps matches TRBD1 (6 bases). In germline, CDR1 is KGHSH, CDR2 LQKENI. Deletions cut 6 bases from V and 7 bases from J, with 15 bases between. This CDR3 spans 14 amino acids. The CDR3, as DNA: TGTGCCAGCTCCCCTAGGGGGGTCGGTGAAAAACTGTTTTTT. Encoded protein: CASSPRGVGEKLFF.

This clone appeared once. V and J are TRBV7-9 and TRBJ2-3; the D gene is possibly TRBD2 (5 bases). Germline CDR1 and CDR2: SEHNR and FQNEAQ (reference sequence). The CDR3 loop spans 15 amino acids. V was shortened by 5 bases and J by 0 bases, with 12 bases between the two germline ends. The CDR3 here is CASSIGILSTDTQYF. CDR3 in DNA: TGTGCCAGCAGCATCGGGATCCTCAGCACAGATACGCAGTATTTT.

J is TRBJ1-5 and V is TRBV27, with 8 bases that match TRBD1. The ends lost 4 bases at V and 2 bases at J; junction bases unmatched: 4. Germline values: CDR1 MNHEY, CDR2 SMNVEV (reference sequence). The CDR3 is made up of 15 amino acids. The DNA for the CDR3 is TGTGCCAGCAGTTCCCAGGGGGCGGGCAATCAGCCCCAGCATTTT. Its protein is CASSSQGAGNQPQHF.

CDR3 region: CATEGLAVTRTQYF. For the CDR3, the DNA is TGCGCCACCGAGGGACTAGCGGTAACGCGGACCCAGTACTTC. This chain connects TRBV10-2 to TRBJ2-5, with TRBD2 matching 11 bases. Per the germline V gene, CDR1 is WSHSY and CDR2 is SAAADI. The CDR3 is 14 amino acids. V was clipped by 10 bases and J by 7 bases; unmatched bases: 11.

V usage is TRBV11-2 and J usage is TRBJ2-1, with 7 nucleotides matching TRBD2. V shed 0 bases and J 4 bases; nucleotides not matched to a gene: 9. The CDR3 totals 17 residues. The germline V gene has CDR1 SGHAT and CDR2 FQNNGV. CDR3 sequence reads: CASSLDLASGAYNEQFF. CDR3 coding DNA: TGTGCCAGCAGCTTAGATCTAGCTAGCGGAGCATACAATGAGCAGTTCTTC.

The V gene is TRBV7-8, the J gene TRBJ2-7, with 8 bases that match TRBD2. This CDR3 spans 15 amino acids. The germline gives CDR1 SGHVS, CDR2 FQNEAQ. J was trimmed by 2 bases and V by 3 bases; bases with no gene match: 6. CDR3 in DNA: TGTGCCAGCAGCTTGGAGGGCGGGGGGCCCTACGAGCAGTACTTC. It codes for CASSLEGGGPYEQYF.

The J gene is TRBJ2-5, the V gene TRBV30; D call uncertain. From germline, CDR1 is GTSNPN and CDR2 SVGIG (reference sequence). The CDR3 totals 13 residues. Trimming removed 2 bases from V and 1 base from J, with 8 bases in between. The CDR3 reads CAWSFGSQETQYF. DNA for the CDR3: TGTGCCTGGAGTTTCGGAAGCCAAGAGACCCAGTACTTC.

DNA for the CDR3: TGTGCCAGCAGCCAAGGACTAGCGGGAGGCGGTGGCACCGGGGAGCTGTTTTTT. It codes for CASSQGLAGGGGTGELFF. The chain carries TRBV14 and TRBJ2-2; 13 bases agree with TRBD2. The germline CDR1 and CDR2 sequences are SGHDN and FVKESK. CDR3 length: 18 amino acids. The J segment lost 4 bases and the V segment lost 1 base, leaving 6 bases of the junction unmatched.

In its sample, this clone was seen once. The chain links TRBV30 to TRBJ2-7; D is unclear. The CDR3 totals 11 residues. Trimming removed 0 bases at V and 9 bases at J, with 9 bases between. Germline CDR1 GTSNPN, CDR2 SVGIG (reference sequence). In DNA form, the CDR3 reads TGTGCCTGGAGTGTCTCCGAATCGCAGTACTTC. Residues: CAWSVSESQYF.

The J gene is TRBJ2-6, the V gene TRBV19, with 11 bases matching TRBD1. The V gene's germline CDR1 is LNHDA and CDR2 SQIVND (reference sequence). The V gene end was trimmed by 5 bases and the J gene end by 3 bases; junction bases not matched to a gene: 6. This CDR3 region has 17 residues. The CDR3 region is CASSSPGQGVGANVLTF. The CDR3 region has the DNA TGTGCCAGTAGTTCCCCGGGACAGGGGGTTGGGGCCAACGTCCTGACTTTC.

This clone was recorded once. V and J are TRBV5-6 and TRBJ2-3; 10 bases fit TRBD2. The CDR3 runs 15 residues. Germline CDR1 reads SGHDT; CDR2 reads YYEEEE. The V gene end was trimmed by 4 bases and the J gene end by 3 bases; junction bases not matched to a gene: 5. CDR3 in DNA: TGTGCCAGCAGCCCCGGGACTAGCGATACAGATACGCAGTATTTT. Its protein product is CASSPGTSDTDTQYF.

The chain uses TRBV11-2 and TRBJ1-2; maybe TRBD1 (5 bases). The CDR3 length is 16 residues. Germline V gene lookup returns CDR1 SGHAT and CDR2 FQNNGV. The V end lost 4 bases, the J end lost 8 bases, and 23 bases lay between the germline ends. The CDR3 sequence is CASSSSSGVSVGGYTF. DNA of the CDR3: TGTGCCAGCAGCTCCTCCTCGGGGGTCTCCGTTGGGGGCTACACCTTC.

V and J are TRBV7-9 and TRBJ2-7; 11 nucleotides align to TRBD1. This CDR3 contains 14 residues. V was pared by 5 bases and J by 5 bases, with 5 bases of the junction left unmatched. CDR1 SEHNR and CDR2 FQNEAQ come from the germline V gene (reference sequence). The CDR3 sequence: CASSPDRGRHEQYF. CDR3 nucleotide sequence: TGTGCCAGCAGCCCGGACAGGGGGCGGCACGAGCAGTACTTC.

The chain recombines TRBV9 with TRBJ2-2; D gene ambiguous. Germline V gene data show CDR1 as SGDLS and CDR2 as YYNGEE. The V gene lost 0 bases and the J gene lost 1 base, with 13 bases spanning the gap. The length of the CDR3 is 17 residues. CDR3 loop: CASSVAGWARNTGELFF. DNA of the CDR3: TGTGCCAGCAGCGTAGCTGGTTGGGCAAGGAACACCGGGGAGCTGTTTTTT.

The chain uses TRBV2 and TRBJ2-2, with D possibly matching TRBD2 (6 bases). The CDR3 sequence is 15 residues long. Germline-derived CDR1 and CDR2 are SNHLY and FYNNEI. V dropped 4 bases and J dropped 7 bases, with 16 bases sitting between them. CDR3 nucleotide sequence: TGTGCCAGCAGTGGCGGGCGGATGGAGGGCGGGGAGCTGTTTTTT. This sequence encodes CASSGGRMEGGELFF.

The V gene is TRBV27, the J gene TRBJ2-7, with D unresolved. This CDR3 is 14 amino acids long. V shed 2 bases and J shed 3 bases, with 11 bases lying between them. In germline, CDR1 is MNHEY, CDR2 SMNVEV (reference sequence). The CDR3 coding sequence is TGTGCCAGCAGTTTAGCGGCCCGGCACTACGAGCAGTACTTC. This codes for CASSLAARHYEQYF.

V is TRBV21-1 and J is TRBJ2-7; the D call of TRBD2 is as the table states it, not checked on the DNA. TRBV21-1 is an annotated pseudogene. The CDR3 length is 19 residues. CDR3 loop: CASSKIPVLAGVNPNEQYF. Here the CDR3 DNA reads TGTGCCAGCAGCAAAATACCGGTACTAGCGGGAGTAAATCCGAACGAGCAGTACTTC.

V and J are TRBV15 and TRBJ1-2; 8 positions match TRBD1. This CDR3 comprises 16 residues. V shed 5 bases, J shed 0 bases, and the junction held 8 bases outside the gene matches. Looked up from germline, CDR1 is LNHNV and CDR2 is YYDKDF (reference sequence). CDR3 DNA sequence: TGTGCCACCAGCGACGGACAGGGAGCCGCTAACTATGGCTACACCTTC. It translates to CATSDGQGAANYGYTF.

This chain uses TRBV7-8 with TRBJ2-1, with D possibly being TRBD2 (6 bases). Germline V lookup: CDR1 SGHVS, CDR2 FQNEAQ. The CDR3 runs to 15 residues. Between the trimmed V and J ends, which lost 5 bases and 3 bases, there was a span of 14 bases. The CDR3 coding sequence is TGTGCCAGCAGCCGTCTAGCGAACAGCTACAATGAGCAGTTCTTC. It specifies CASSRLANSYNEQFF.

This chain links TRBV2 with TRBJ2-5; either TRBD1 or TRBD2 may fit D (5 bases each). Looked up from germline, CDR1 is SNHLY and CDR2 is FYNNEI. The CDR3 extends over 15 amino acids. V gave up 6 bases and J gave up 5 bases, with 19 bases separating them. The CDR3 loop reads CASRPNPGRMETQYF. The CDR3 DNA sequence: TGTGCCAGCAGACCGAACCCAGGGAGAATGGAGACCCAGTACTTC.